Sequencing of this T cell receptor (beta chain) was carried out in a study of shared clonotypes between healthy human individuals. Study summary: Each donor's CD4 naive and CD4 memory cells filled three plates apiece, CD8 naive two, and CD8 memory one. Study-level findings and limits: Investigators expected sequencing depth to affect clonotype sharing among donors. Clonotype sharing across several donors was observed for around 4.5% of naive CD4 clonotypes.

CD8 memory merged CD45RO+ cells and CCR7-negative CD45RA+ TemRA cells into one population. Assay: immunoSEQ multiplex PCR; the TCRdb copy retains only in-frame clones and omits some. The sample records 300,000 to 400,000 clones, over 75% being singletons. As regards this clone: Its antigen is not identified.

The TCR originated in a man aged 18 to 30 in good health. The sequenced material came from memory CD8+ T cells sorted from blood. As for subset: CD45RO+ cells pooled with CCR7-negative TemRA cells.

The DNA of the CDR3 is TGTGCCAGCAGCGGGGGACTAGCCCACGAGCAGTACTTC. The encoded protein is CASSGGLAHEQYF. The J gene is TRBJ2-7, the V gene TRBV9; 9 bases match TRBD2. The CDR3 contains 13 residues. Germline values: CDR1 SGDLS, CDR2 YYNGEE. V trimming: 3 bases; J trimming: 5 bases; junction bases outside the gene matches: 3.